This TCR beta chain is drawn from a study of post-analysis software for immune sequencing data. About the research overall: Clinical courses comprised relapsing-remitting, secondary progressive and progressive-relapsing multiple sclerosis.

On this clonotype itself: Its target is unknown.

The TCR beta cDNA libraries carried unique molecular identifiers. Around 500,000 cDNA molecules were obtained per 1 to 10 million input T cells. From the PCR reads, TCRdb called clonotypes with MiXCR, one entry per CDR3 protein. Among about 620,000 distinct CDR3 sequences listed, 44% were seen once. Study-wide points: The study found TRBV5-6, TRBV5-1 and TRBV20-1 among 5 or 6 TRBV segments more frequent in patients than controls. Multiple sclerosis was associated with a significant reduction in normalized Chao1 diversity relative to controls. Under F measure analysis, samples from one preparation batch co-clustered strongly.

With 8 bases removed from V and 3 bases from J, the gap between germline ends came to 8 bases. The length of the CDR3 is 12 residues. The sample taken for sequencing was blood. The gene calls are TRBV12-3 or TRBV12-4 and TRBJ2-1, with D possibly being TRBD1 (6 bases). The TCR sequence derives from a girl between 10 and 17 years old with multiple sclerosis. The CDR3 coding sequence is TGTGCCAGCCACAGGGACTACAATGAGCAGTTCTTC. This encodes CASHRDYNEQFF.